The T cell receptor beta chain described here comes from a study of identical twins. This clonotype was detected a few times. The antigen remains unidentified. The cDNA had a unique molecular identifier and a template-switch universal primer site. MiXCR, applied by TCRdb to the 5' RACE reads, yields one record per CDR3 protein. This sample yields 200,000 to 250,000 distinct CDR3 sequences, of which 10% are seen a single time; about a tenth belongs to the top ten. CDR1 is SGHTA, CDR2 FQGNSA, per germline. The V and J ends lost 5 bases and 6 bases, in that order; junction bases with no gene match: 10. The CDR3 has 15 amino acids. Findings and caveats of the study: Out-of-frame alpha sequences common to twins were enriched for low generation probability. Twin pairs had excess sharing that was weaker in beta out-of-frame sequences. The abundant beta clonotypes from cord blood had fewer insertions, and memory repertoires had none of this.

The sequencing input was memory T cells sorted from blood. The TCR sequence derives from a man aged 50-59 years in good health. The rearrangement uses TRBV7-2 and TRBJ2-1; 7 bases line up with TRBD1. CDR3 sequence (DNA): TGTGCCAGCAGCACCCGCCCGACAGGGCTCAATGAGCAGTTCTTC. Its protein is CASSTRPTGLNEQFF.